This T cell receptor beta chain was recovered during a study of monozygotic twins with inflammatory bowel disease. The germline gives CDR1 SGHAT, CDR2 FQNNGV. The CDR3 spans 20 residues. TCRdb re-called the 5' RACE reads and catalogs CDR3 proteins one per entry, DNA excluded. This table holds more than 300,000 distinct CDR3 sequences. Material: blood. This chain uses TRBV11-2 with TRBJ2-1. This TCR was recovered from a human donor with ulcerative colitis or Crohn's disease, or a healthy co-twin of an affected twin (not recorded which). This CDR3 reads CASSLEAFRLVRVPYNEQFF.